The clone carrying this TCR beta chain was seen once. These data are taken from a study of PD-1 blockade in classical Hodgkin lymphoma. This CDR3 spans 15 amino acids. CDR1 and CDR2 (germline): SGHTA, FQGTGA. V lost 4 bases, J lost 0 bases, and 4 bases stayed unmatched. The protocol was immunoSEQ multiplex PCR, while the TCRdb copy is restricted to in-frame clones and leaves out a portion. The data contain about 98,000 clones, around 90% of them singletons. Every single patient, without exception, relapsed after autologous stem cell transplantation, and brentuximab vedotin exposure varied. V and J are TRBV7-3 and TRBJ2-3; 7 positions agree with TRBD2. The starting material was peripheral blood mononuclear cells (PBMCs), obtained at baseline. This clonotype was obtained from a human donor with classical Hodgkin lymphoma. This CDR3 reads CASSSSGASTDTQYF. The DNA for the CDR3 is TGTGCCAGCAGCTCAAGCGGGGCTAGCACAGATACGCAGTATTTT.